Reported below is one T cell receptor (beta chain). It lacks a known antigen. No base quality information exists; no much larger clone differs at one position. The library was prepared using the immunoSEQ multiplex PCR assay. Drawn from immuneACCESS, this table holds only the in-frame rearrangements with V and J called that TCRdb kept. Clones are partly lost; checked studies trace under half to an unresolved V gene and leave the rest unexplained. Here the sample has around 730,000 clones; around 85% occur a single time. In total, the top ten clones hold roughly 0.01% of the sample. This specimen comes from a study of shared T cell receptors in the human thymus (dated by TCRdb to about 2021). Looking at the study overall: The study investigated the way shared, self-reactive T-cell receptor alpha chains are produced in the human thymus.

The same specimen was also included in a second study, on human thymus T cells. The second study's paper adds: The donors were immunologically healthy infants in Finland who had open corrective cardiac surgery for congenital heart defects. Thymus tissue was collected as surgical resects that were removed during corrective cardiac surgery. Both the thymic and the peripheral blood repertoires appeared to show biased V and J gene segment usage. The related research reported highly overlapping thymic TCR repertoires among unrelated individuals. The study characterized TCR alpha and beta repertoires from about 8 infant thymus samples and a few related peripheral blood samples. Donor ages ranged from roughly 6 to 244 days, and the cohort comprised about six male and a couple of female infants. After being mechanically released from the tissue, thymocytes were kept at -70 degrees C in pellets of roughly 9.5-31 million cells. A QIAsymphony instrument was used to extract genomic DNA from the frozen cell pellets. TCRB and TCRAD loci were amplified from a standardized quantity of quality-controlled genomic DNA using the immunoSEQ multiplex PCR assay. The amplicons spanned the V(D)J region and were long enough to cover the CDR3 and allow V and J genes to be identified. The commercial immunoSEQ service was used to sequence amplicons on an Illumina platform. Primer bias and sequencing errors were corrected as previously described, and TCRAD and TCRB definitions were based on the IMGT database. immunoSEQ Analyzer 3.0 and VDJTools were used for repertoire analysis, which covered basic statistics, V/J segment usage, diversity estimates, rarefaction and pairwise overlap. To estimate diversity, the Chao1, ChaoE, Efron-Thisted, Shannon and inverse Simpson indices were applied, and diversity was also estimated on datasets down-sampled to the smallest sample. Repertoire overlap was determined by strict matching of CDR3 nucleotide sequence, V gene and J gene, and Jaccard-based multidimensional scaling clustering was applied. Thymus samples yielded on average approximately 800,000 unique TCRB clonotypes, compared with 80,000 to 95,000 from blood samples.

What was sequenced was thymocytes. The sequence came from a girl under two years old with a congenital heart defect. Donor details come from another sample of the same person, matched by shared clones.

The CDR3 loop reads CASSLDARAGGTCEQYF. The DNA reads TGTGCCAGCAGCTTAGACGCGCGGGCAGGGGGAACCTGCGAGCAGTACTTC. The chain is assembled from TRBV7-2 and TRBJ2-7; 7 middle bases align to TRBD1. V is cut back by 1 base and J by 6 bases, with 15 bases in the junction unmatched. The CDR3 runs 17 residues from the cysteine to the phenylalanine. The CDR3 DNA has 51 bases and is translated from base 1. CDR1 SGHTA and CDR2 FQGNSA were looked up in the germline V gene.